Included here is one TCR beta chain sequence, with context. This sample was included in a study of PD-L1 blockade in urothelial cancer. About the research overall: Patients' atezolizumab regimen, 1,200 mg intravenously every 3 weeks, began around 2014. Patients previously received 0 to 3 chemotherapy regimens.

Diagnoses among patients were locally advanced or metastatic urothelial carcinoma. There were between 1 and 8 samples from each patient, taken pretreatment and on-treatment. CDR1 is SGHRS and CDR2 is YFSETQ in the germline V gene. This CDR3 has 15 residues. Trimming removed 0 bases at V and 6 bases at J, with 13 bases between. Clones were read by immunoSEQ multiplex PCR, and TCRdb kept only the in-frame ones, dropping some. The sample has 50,000 to 65,000 clones; 84% are singletons. This clonotype was obtained from a man aged 40-49 years with urothelial cancer. Sequences were derived from PBMCs, sampled around atezolizumab (anti-PD-L1) treatment. The chain is built from TRBV5-1 and TRBJ2-1; no firm D call. CDR3 loop: CASSLDSPRSNEQFF. Written as DNA, the CDR3 is TGCGCCAGCAGCTTGGATTCGCCCCGGAGCAATGAGCAGTTCTTC.